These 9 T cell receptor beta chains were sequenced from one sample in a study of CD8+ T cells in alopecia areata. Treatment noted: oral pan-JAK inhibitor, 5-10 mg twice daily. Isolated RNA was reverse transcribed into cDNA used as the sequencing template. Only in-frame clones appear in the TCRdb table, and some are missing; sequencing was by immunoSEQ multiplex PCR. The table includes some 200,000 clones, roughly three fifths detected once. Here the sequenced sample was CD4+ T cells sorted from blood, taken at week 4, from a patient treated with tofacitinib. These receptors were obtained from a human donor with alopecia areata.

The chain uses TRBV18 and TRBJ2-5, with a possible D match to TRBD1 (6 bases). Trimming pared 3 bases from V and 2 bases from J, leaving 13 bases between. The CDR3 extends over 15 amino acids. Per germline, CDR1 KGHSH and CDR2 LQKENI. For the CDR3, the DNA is TGTGCCAGCTCACCGACCAGGGGCGGACAAGAGACCCAGTACTTC. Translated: CASSPTRGGQETQYF.

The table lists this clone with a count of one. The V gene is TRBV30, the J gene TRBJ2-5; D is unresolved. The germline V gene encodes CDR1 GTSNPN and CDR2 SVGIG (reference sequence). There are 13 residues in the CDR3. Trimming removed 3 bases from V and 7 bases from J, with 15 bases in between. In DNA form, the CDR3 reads TGTGCCTGGAGAGCAGACACCGTAGGGACCCAGTACTTC. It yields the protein CAWRADTVGTQYF.

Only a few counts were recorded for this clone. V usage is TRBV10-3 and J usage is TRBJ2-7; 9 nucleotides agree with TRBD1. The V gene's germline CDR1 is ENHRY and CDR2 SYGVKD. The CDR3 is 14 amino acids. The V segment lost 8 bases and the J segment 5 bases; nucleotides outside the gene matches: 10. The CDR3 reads CAIGAGQGFHEQYF. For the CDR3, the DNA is TGTGCCATCGGCGCTGGACAGGGGTTTCACGAGCAGTACTTC.

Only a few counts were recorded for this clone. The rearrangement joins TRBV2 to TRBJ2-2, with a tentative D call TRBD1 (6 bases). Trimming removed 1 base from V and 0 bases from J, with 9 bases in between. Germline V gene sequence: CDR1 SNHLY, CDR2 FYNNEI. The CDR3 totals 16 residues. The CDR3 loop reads CASSEGGTSNTGELFF. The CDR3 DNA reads TGTGCCAGCAGTGAAGGGGGGACATCGAACACCGGGGAGCTGTTTTTT.

This chain's CDR3 is CALPRYTF. CDR3 DNA: TGTGCCCTTCCACGCTACACCTTC. V usage is TRBV30 and J usage is TRBJ1-2; unclear D gene. V was shortened by 8 bases and J by 9 bases, with 7 bases between the two germline ends. The CDR3 spans 8 residues. From germline, CDR1 is GTSNPN and CDR2 SVGIG (reference sequence).

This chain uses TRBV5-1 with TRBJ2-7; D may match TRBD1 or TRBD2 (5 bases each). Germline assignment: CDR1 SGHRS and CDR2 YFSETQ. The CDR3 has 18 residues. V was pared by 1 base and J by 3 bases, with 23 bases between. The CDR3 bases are TGCGCCAGCAGCTTGAGTCGGGTATGGCAGGGACGGAACTACGAGCAGTACTTC. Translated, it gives CASSLSRVWQGRNYEQYF.

The CDR3 region has the DNA TGCGCCAGCAGCTTGGTGTTGCAAGGGAAGGACAATGAGCAGTTCTTC. This encodes CASSLVLQGKDNEQFF. The chain links TRBV5-1 to TRBJ2-1; no reliable D call. Trimming left V 0 bases short and J 5 bases short, with 15 bases between. The CDR3 has 16 residues. Germline values: CDR1 SGHRS, CDR2 YFSETQ.

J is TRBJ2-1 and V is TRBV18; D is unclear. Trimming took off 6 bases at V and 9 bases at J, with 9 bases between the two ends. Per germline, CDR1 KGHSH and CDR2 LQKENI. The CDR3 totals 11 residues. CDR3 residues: CASSDTREQFF. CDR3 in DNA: TGTGCCAGCTCCGATACCCGTGAGCAGTTCTTC.

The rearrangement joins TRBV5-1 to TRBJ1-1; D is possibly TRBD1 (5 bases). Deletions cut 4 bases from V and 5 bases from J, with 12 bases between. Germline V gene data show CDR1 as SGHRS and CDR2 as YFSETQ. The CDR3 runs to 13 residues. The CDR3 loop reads CASSSRQTTEAFF. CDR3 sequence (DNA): TGCGCCAGCAGCAGTCGACAGACAACTGAAGCTTTCTTT.